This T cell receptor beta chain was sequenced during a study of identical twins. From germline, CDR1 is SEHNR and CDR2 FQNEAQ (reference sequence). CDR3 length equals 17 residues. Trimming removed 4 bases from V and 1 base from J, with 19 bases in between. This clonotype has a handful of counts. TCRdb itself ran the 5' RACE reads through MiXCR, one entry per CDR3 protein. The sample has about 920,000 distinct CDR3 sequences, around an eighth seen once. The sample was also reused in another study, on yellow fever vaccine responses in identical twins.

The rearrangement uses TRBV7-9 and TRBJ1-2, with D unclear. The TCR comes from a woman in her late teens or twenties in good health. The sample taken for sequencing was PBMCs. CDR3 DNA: TGTGCCAGCAGCTCCGGCGGGCCGAGGGTGTTTAACTATGGCTACACCTTC. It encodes CASSSGGPRVFNYGYTF.